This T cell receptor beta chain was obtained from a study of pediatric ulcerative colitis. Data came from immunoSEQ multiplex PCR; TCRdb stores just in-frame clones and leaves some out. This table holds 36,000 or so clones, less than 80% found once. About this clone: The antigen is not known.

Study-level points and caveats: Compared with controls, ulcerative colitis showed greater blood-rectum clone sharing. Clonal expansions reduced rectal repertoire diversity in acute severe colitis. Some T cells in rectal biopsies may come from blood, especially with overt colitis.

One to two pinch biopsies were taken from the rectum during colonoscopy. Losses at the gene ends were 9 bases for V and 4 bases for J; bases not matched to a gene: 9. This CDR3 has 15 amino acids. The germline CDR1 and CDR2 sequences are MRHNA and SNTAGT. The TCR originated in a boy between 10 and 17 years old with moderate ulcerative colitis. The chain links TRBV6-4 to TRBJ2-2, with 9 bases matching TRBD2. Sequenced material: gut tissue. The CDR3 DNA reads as TGTGCCAGGCGGGGGACTAGCTCGGCCACCGGGGAGCTGTTTTTT. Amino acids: CARRGTSSATGELFF.